These 22 T cell receptor beta chains came from one sample sequenced in a study of T cell responses to AZD1222 COVID-19 vaccine. This table comes from immunoSEQ multiplex PCR, and its TCRdb copy is limited to in-frame clones, with some not included. The sample holds around 120,000 clones; about 90% are singletons and the top ten take roughly 9.8%. Sequencing was performed on peripheral blood, taken on day 0 of AZD1222 vaccination. These receptors were taken from an adult in good health.

In its sample, this clone was seen once. The chain has TRBV5-6 and TRBJ1-2; 8 bases line up with TRBD1. CDR3 size: 14 residues. From germline, CDR1 is SGHDT and CDR2 YYEEEE. The ends lost 4 bases at V and 5 bases at J; junction bases unmatched: 7. The CDR3 spells CASSGGQGIYGYTF. CDR3 nucleotides: TGTGCCAGCAGCGGAGGACAGGGAATATATGGCTACACCTTC.

The CDR3 DNA reads TGCGCCAGCAGTGGCGGGAGGCTGAAGGAAGAGACCCAGTACTTC. Translated, it gives CASSGGRLKEETQYF. The chain has TRBV10-2 and TRBJ2-5; 8 bases map to TRBD2. The CDR3 totals 15 residues. Germline-derived CDR1 and CDR2 are WSHSY and SAAADI. V lost 4 bases, J lost 3 bases, and 7 bases stayed unmatched.

The chain is built from TRBV5-5 and TRBJ1-2, with 8 bases lining up with TRBD1. V lost 5 bases to trimming and J lost 8 bases; unmatched junction nucleotides: 14. CDR1 and CDR2 from the germline V gene are SGHKS and YYEKEE (reference sequence). This CDR3 comprises 15 residues. The CDR3 loop reads CASRYEIQGARGYTF. The CDR3 DNA follows: TGTGCCAGCAGATACGAGATCCAGGGGGCTCGGGGCTACACCTTC.

The V call is TRBV3-1 (or the pseudogene TRBV3-2), the J call TRBJ2-1; D gene uncertain. From germline, CDR1 is LGHDT and CDR2 YNNKEL (reference sequence). The CDR3 contains 14 residues. Trimming stripped 1 base from V and 5 bases from J, with 9 bases between. The CDR3 nucleotides read TGTGCCAGCAGCCAAGGGCACGTCAACAATGAGCAGTTCTTC. Residues: CASSQGHVNNEQFF.

This chain links TRBV27 with TRBJ2-7; 9 bases line up with TRBD1. Germline CDR1 reads MNHEY; CDR2 reads SMNVEV (reference sequence). This CDR3 is 13 amino acids long. The trim removed 5 bases at V and 5 bases at J, leaving 4 bases unmatched. CDR3 sequence (DNA): TGTGCCAGCAGTCCATGGACAGGGGACGAGCAGTACTTC. Protein: CASSPWTGDEQYF.

V usage is TRBV10-2 and J usage is TRBJ1-1; 9 bases line up with TRBD1. In germline, CDR1 is WSHSY, CDR2 SAAADI. V trimming: 2 bases; J trimming: 6 bases; junction bases outside the gene matches: 7. The CDR3 runs 15 residues. The CDR3 protein is CASSEVDRGPSEAFF. The CDR3 region has the DNA TGCGCCAGCAGTGAGGTGGACAGGGGTCCTTCTGAAGCTTTCTTT.

V gene TRBV5-1 combines with J gene TRBJ1-1; D not certain. This CDR3 has 16 residues. Germline loops: CDR1 SGHRS, CDR2 YFSETQ. V was shortened by 0 bases and J by 4 bases, with 16 bases between the two germline ends. The CDR3 coding sequence is TGCGCCAGCAGCTTGGCGGGGTTTCCCTCGGGCACTGAAGCTTTCTTT. It yields the protein CASSLAGFPSGTEAFF.

The V and J genes are TRBV9 and TRBJ2-1; TRBD2 agrees at 12 bases. The CDR3 is 17 amino acids. CDR1 and CDR2 (germline): SGDLS, YYNGEE. With 3 bases clipped from V and 5 bases from J, the junction kept 9 bases outside the gene matches. The CDR3 sequence: CASSAGLAGNAHNEQFF. CDR3 bases: TGTGCCAGCAGCGCGGGACTAGCGGGTAATGCCCACAATGAGCAGTTCTTC.

The rearrangement links TRBV7-9 to TRBJ1-2; D is perhaps TRBD1 (5 bases). Per germline, CDR1 SEHNR and CDR2 FQNEAQ (reference sequence). V was trimmed by 1 base and J by 2 bases, leaving 5 bases between them. The CDR3 runs 13 residues. CDR3 nucleotide sequence: TGTGCCAGCAGCTTAGGACAGAACTATGGCTACACCTTC. Translation gives CASSLGQNYGYTF.

V gene TRBV3-1 (or the pseudogene TRBV3-2) combines with J gene TRBJ1-5; the match to TRBD1 covers 10 bases. Germline values: CDR1 LGHDT, CDR2 YNNKEL (reference sequence). The CDR3 consists of 14 residues. V lost 1 base, J lost 7 bases, and 1 base stayed unmatched. The CDR3 here is CASSQAGQGQPQHF. The DNA for the CDR3 is TGTGCCAGCAGCCAAGCGGGACAGGGGCAGCCCCAGCATTTT.

This rearrangement joins TRBV18 to TRBJ1-4; D perhaps matches TRBD1 (5 bases). This CDR3 spans 15 amino acids. V was clipped by 5 bases and J by 3 bases, with 13 bases between them. Germline V gene lookup returns CDR1 KGHSH and CDR2 LQKENI. The CDR3 DNA is TGTGCCAGCTCAGAGAGCGGGGCCGCTAATGAAAAACTGTTTTTT. Translating gives CASSESGAANEKLFF.

This chain joins TRBV30 and TRBJ1-1; 10 bases are a match to TRBD1. With V trimmed by 5 bases and J by 5 bases, 8 bases remained unmatched. Germline V gene data show CDR1 as GTSNPN and CDR2 as SVGIG (reference sequence). The CDR3 spans 14 residues. The chain's CDR3 is CAWARQGARTEAFF. CDR3 bases: TGTGCCTGGGCTAGACAGGGGGCGAGGACTGAAGCTTTCTTT.

The V gene is TRBV19, the J gene TRBJ2-7; D may be TRBD1 (6 bases). Germline CDR1 is LNHDA and CDR2 is SQIVND (reference sequence). V gave up 5 bases and J gave up 1 base, with 9 bases separating them. The CDR3 consists of 13 residues. This CDR3 is CASSEQGSYEQYF. The CDR3 region has the DNA TGTGCCAGTAGTGAACAGGGTTCCTACGAGCAGTACTTC.

This rearrangement joins TRBV3-1 (or the pseudogene TRBV3-2) to TRBJ2-5; TRBD2 matches at 7 bases. J was trimmed by 0 bases and V by 1 base; bases with no gene match: 5. Germline V gene sequence: CDR1 LGHDT, CDR2 YNNKEL (reference sequence). The CDR3 has 16 residues. The CDR3 region is CASSQAGTTYQETQYF. The DNA of the CDR3 is TGTGCCAGCAGCCAAGCCGGGACTACGTACCAAGAGACCCAGTACTTC.

The chain recombines TRBV27 with TRBJ2-1; 8 bases are shared with TRBD2. The germline gives CDR1 MNHEY, CDR2 SMNVEV (reference sequence). This CDR3 is built from 15 residues. V trimming: 5 bases; J trimming: 9 bases; junction bases outside the gene matches: 12. The CDR3 DNA is TGTGCCAGCAGTCCCCTCCCGGGGGGGCAGGGTGAGCAGTTCTTC. Translated, it gives CASSPLPGGQGEQFF.

The chain carries TRBV5-1 and TRBJ2-2; D gene unclear. The CDR3 extends over 15 amino acids. CDR1 and CDR2 (germline): SGHRS, YFSETQ. The V and J ends lost 10 bases and 0 bases respectively, with 16 bases between them. CDR3 DNA sequence: TGCGCCTCTCGCCCGGGCCGGCCGAACACCGGGGAGCTGTTTTTT. Translating gives CASRPGRPNTGELFF.

This clone was seen once. The J gene is TRBJ2-7, the V gene TRBV4-1; the D gene is possibly TRBD2 (6 bases). The germline V gene encodes CDR1 MGHRA and CDR2 YSYEKL. The CDR3 is 18 residues long. The V gene lost 1 base and the J gene lost 1 base, with 20 bases spanning the gap. In DNA form, the CDR3 reads TGCGCCAGCAGCCAAGGCCTTCTTTCACGGGAGTCTTCCTACGAGCAGTACTTC. It codes for CASSQGLLSRESSYEQYF.

The rearrangement joins TRBV7-9 to TRBJ2-5, with D uncertain. Germline CDR1 and CDR2: SEHNR and FQNEAQ (reference sequence). The ends were cut back, 3 bases at V and 5 bases at J, with 10 bases in the middle. The CDR3 totals 13 residues. The CDR3 bases are TGTGCCAGCAGCTTGCCCCTGTTGGAGACCCAGTACTTC. Translating it yields CASSLPLLETQYF.

The chain recombines TRBV24-1 with TRBJ2-3, with 7 bases matching TRBD2. Per the germline V gene, CDR1 is KGHDR and CDR2 is SFDVKD. J gave up 11 bases and V 0 bases, and 10 bases lay outside the gene matches. The CDR3 runs 15 residues. The CDR3, as DNA: TGTGCCACCAGTGATTTGCAGGGAGGGCCCGAGGGGCAGTATTTT. It specifies CATSDLQGGPEGQYF.

This chain uses TRBV5-6 with TRBJ1-2; D might be TRBD1 (6 bases). The CDR3 has 13 residues. Trimming took 4 bases from V and 4 from J, leaving 11 bases between them. Germline V gene sequence: CDR1 SGHDT, CDR2 YYEEEE. CDR3 in DNA: TGTGCCAGCAGCGAACAGGGTCTCTATGGCTACACCTTC. Its translation is CASSEQGLYGYTF.

This chain uses TRBV2 with TRBJ2-5, with unresolved D. This CDR3 has 13 residues. V lost 1 base and J 5 bases, leaving 8 bases between the germline ends. Germline-derived CDR1 and CDR2 are SNHLY and FYNNEI. The DNA for the CDR3 is TGTGCCAGCAGTGAAGAAACGTCGGAGACCCAGTACTTC. Protein sequence: CASSEETSETQYF.

The chain joins TRBV7-9 to TRBJ2-3; 11 nucleotides agree with TRBD2. Trimming at V came to 1 base and at J to 4 bases, leaving 7 bases not matched to a gene. Germline CDR1 reads SEHNR; CDR2 reads FQNEAQ (reference sequence). CDR3 size: 17 residues. This CDR3 reads CASSLGLAGFVADTQYF. The DNA of the CDR3 is TGTGCCAGCAGCTTAGGACTAGCGGGATTTGTTGCAGATACGCAGTATTTT.